This is a list of T cell receptor beta chains from one sample in a study of T cell repertoires in ileal Crohn's disease. Repertoires were generated with immunoSEQ multiplex PCR, while TCRdb's copy carries only in-frame clones and drops some. This sample has about 3,900 clones; around 85% occur once, and the top ten carry around 12%. The sample consisted of ileal tissue. Receptor source: an adult with Crohn's disease. Each CDR3 is given with its conserved first and last residue. Fields, in order: CDR3 protein, CDR3 DNA, D gene, clone size, V gene, J gene. D genes are given only for firm matches. The size field is filled for only some rows; it gives once, few, many or a size class.

CDR3 protein: CASSPPARGGHEQYF; CDR3 DNA: TGTGCCAGCAGCCCCCCGGCGCGGGGGGGTCACGAGCAGTACTTC; D gene: TRBD2; clone size: NA; V gene: TRBV13; J gene: TRBJ2-7
CDR3 protein: CASRSPGFNEQFF; CDR3 DNA: TGTGCCAGCAGGTCCCCAGGGTTCAATGAGCAGTTCTTC; D gene: NA; clone size: NA; V gene: TRBV28; J gene: TRBJ2-1
CDR3 protein: CASSPFPGNYGYTF; CDR3 DNA: TGTGCCAGCTCACCATTTCCGGGTAACTATGGCTACACCTTC; D gene: NA; clone size: once; V gene: TRBV18; J gene: TRBJ1-2
CDR3 protein: CASSGRQGVDTQYF; CDR3 DNA: TGTGCCAGCAGTGGACGACAGGGGGTAGATACGCAGTATTTT; D gene: TRBD1; clone size: NA; V gene: TRBV6-1; J gene: TRBJ2-3
CDR3 protein: CTSSQGEGRRRGYTF; CDR3 DNA: TGCACCAGCAGCCAAGGAGAAGGCAGGCGACGTGGCTACACCTTC; D gene: NA; clone size: NA; V gene: TRBV1; J gene: TRBJ1-2
CDR3 protein: CASGLATGDEQFF; CDR3 DNA: TGTGCTAGTGGTTTGGCGACAGGGGATGAGCAGTTCTTC; D gene: TRBD1; clone size: NA; V gene: TRBV12-5; J gene: TRBJ2-1
CDR3 protein: CASSYRGQGAYGYTF; CDR3 DNA: TGTGCCAGCAGTTACCGCGGACAGGGAGCCTATGGCTACACCTTC; D gene: TRBD1; clone size: NA; V gene: TRBV6-5; J gene: TRBJ1-2
CDR3 protein: CASSPGGYNEQFF; CDR3 DNA: TGTGCCAGCAGCCCGGGGGGGTACAATGAGCAGTTCTTC; D gene: TRBD2; clone size: few; V gene: TRBV5-4; J gene: TRBJ2-1
CDR3 protein: CAPASITSSYNEQFF; CDR3 DNA: TGTGCACCAGCGTCTATCACCAGCTCCTACAATGAGCAGTTCTTC; D gene: NA; clone size: NA; V gene: TRBV6-4; J gene: TRBJ2-1
CDR3 protein: CASSSGQGRADTQYF; CDR3 DNA: TGCGCCAGCAGCTCGGGACAGGGTCGGGCAGATACGCAGTATTTT; D gene: TRBD1; clone size: NA; V gene: TRBV5-1; J gene: TRBJ2-3
CDR3 protein: CASSSGTGFYGYTF; CDR3 DNA: TGTGCCAGCAGCTCCGGGACAGGGTTCTATGGCTACACCTTC; D gene: TRBD1; clone size: few; V gene: TRBV11-3; J gene: TRBJ1-2
CDR3 protein: CASSLDRTNYGYTF; CDR3 DNA: TGTGCCAGCAGCTTGGACAGGACTAACTATGGCTACACCTTC; D gene: NA; clone size: NA; V gene: TRBV5-4; J gene: TRBJ1-2
CDR3 protein: CASSDSLAGGHEQFF; CDR3 DNA: TGTGCCAGCAGTGACTCACTAGCGGGGGGGCATGAGCAGTTCTTC; D gene: TRBD2; clone size: NA; V gene: TRBV6-4; J gene: TRBJ2-1
CDR3 protein: CASSLAQGAAGELFF; CDR3 DNA: TGCGCCAGCAGCTTGGCTCAGGGGGCCGCCGGGGAGCTGTTTTTT; D gene: TRBD1; clone size: NA; V gene: TRBV5-1; J gene: TRBJ2-2
CDR3 protein: CASKLAGVNEQFF; CDR3 DNA: TGTGCCAGCAAACTAGCGGGTGTCAATGAGCAGTTCTTC; D gene: TRBD2; clone size: NA; V gene: TRBV6-1; J gene: TRBJ2-1